The next 21 T cell receptor beta chains were all read from a single sample in a study of T cells in Graves' hyperthyroidism and ophthalmopathy. What was amplified from RNA transcripts were TCR beta CDR3 regions. Researchers ran a first-round RT-PCR on the TCR CDR3 using the HTBI primer set. TCRdb ran MiXCR on the multiplex PCR reads and lists one entry per CDR3 protein. The sample holds approximately 360,000 distinct CDR3 sequences; roughly 25% are singletons and the top ten take around 70%. The specimen sequenced was blood. The receptors shown here come from a man aged 50-59 years with Graves' hyperthyroidism.

The chain couples TRBV7-2 to TRBJ2-7, with 7 bases fitting TRBD2. This CDR3 comprises 13 residues. Trimming cost V 4 bases and J 7 bases; bases outside gene matches: 7. The germline CDR1 and CDR2 sequences are SGHTA and FQGNSA. The CDR3 coding sequence is TGTGCCAGCAGCTCCTTACTAGCGATGGAGCAGTACTTC. This translates into CASSSLLAMEQYF.

The table lists this clonotype with many counts. This chain joins TRBV2 and TRBJ1-5, with 9 bases matching TRBD1. With 9 bases clipped from V and 5 bases from J, the junction kept 8 bases outside the gene matches. The CDR3 has 14 amino acids. CDR1 and CDR2 from the germline V gene are SNHLY and FYNNEI. CDR3 in amino acids: CASKHDRGDQPQHF. CDR3 DNA sequence: TGTGCCAGTAAACATGACAGGGGGGATCAGCCCCAGCATTTT.

This chain links TRBV19 with TRBJ1-4; TRBD1 might be the D (5 bases). The germline V and J ends were trimmed by 5 bases and 8 bases, with 15 bases remaining between them. Germline-derived CDR1 and CDR2 are LNHDA and SQIVND (reference sequence). This CDR3 spans 14 amino acids. This chain's CDR3 is CASSSGPGWEKLFF. CDR3 in DNA: TGTGCCAGTAGTTCCGGCCCAGGGTGGGAAAAACTGTTTTTT.

This chain joins TRBV27 and TRBJ2-3; 14 bases align to TRBD2. Germline loops: CDR1 MNHEY, CDR2 SMNVEV (reference sequence). J lost 4 bases, V lost 4 bases, and 7 bases had no gene match. The CDR3 length is 17 residues. The CDR3 loop is CASSSRLAGGYADTQYF. The CDR3 bases are TGTGCCAGCAGTTCCAGACTAGCGGGAGGGTACGCAGATACGCAGTATTTT.

This clonotype has a count of ten or more. The chain has TRBV5-1 and TRBJ2-1; TRBD2 agrees at 13 bases. The CDR3 loop spans 20 amino acids. Germline V gene lookup returns CDR1 SGHRS and CDR2 YFSETQ. Trimming cost V 4 bases and J 5 bases; bases outside gene matches: 18. CDR3 region: CASSLNSGSGGLAGHNEQFF. CDR3 sequence (DNA): TGCGCCAGCAGCCTTAATAGCGGCAGTGGGGGACTAGCGGGACACAATGAGCAGTTCTTC.

This clonotype was seen repeatedly, ten times or more. The rearrangement uses TRBV18 and TRBJ1-2; possibly TRBD1 for D (5 bases). V was clipped by 5 bases and J by 3 bases, with 10 bases between them. The germline V gene encodes CDR1 KGHSH and CDR2 LQKENI. The CDR3 loop spans 13 amino acids. CDR3 nucleotide sequence: TGTGCCAGCTCAGCCGGAGGGGACTATGGCTACACCTTC. Its translation is CASSAGGDYGYTF. The variable domain in full, completed from reference TRBV18 and TRBJ1-2, reads NAGVMQNPRHLVRRRGQEARLRCSPMKGHSHVYWYRQLPEEGLKFMVYLQKENIIDESGMPKERFSAEFPKEGPSILRIQQVVRGDSAAYFCASSAGGDYGYTFGSGTRLTVV.

The chain is built from TRBV9 and TRBJ2-3, with 9 bases fitting TRBD1. Per the germline V gene, CDR1 is SGDLS and CDR2 is YYNGEE. The trim removed 4 bases at V and 2 bases at J, leaving 8 bases unmatched. The CDR3 length is 16 residues. CDR3: CASSLEDRGHTDTQYF. Here the CDR3 DNA reads TGTGCCAGCAGCTTAGAGGACAGGGGCCACACAGATACGCAGTATTTT.

This clonotype was seen a few times. This sequence joins TRBV29-1 and TRBJ2-7; no definite D call. The germline V gene has CDR1 SQVTM and CDR2 ANQGSEA. This CDR3 region has 11 residues. V lost 4 bases, J lost 6 bases, and 10 bases lay in between. CDR3 in DNA: TGCAGCGTTGTAGGTTTGGGCGAGCAGTACTTC. Its protein product is CSVVGLGEQYF.

This clonotype was counted only a few times. V gene TRBV5-1 combines with J gene TRBJ1-6; D is ambiguous. Germline assignment: CDR1 SGHRS and CDR2 YFSETQ. This CDR3 has 16 residues. V shed 0 bases and J shed 5 bases, with 12 bases lying between them. This chain's CDR3 is CASSLEAGAHNSPLHF. The CDR3 DNA sequence: TGCGCCAGCAGCTTGGAGGCGGGCGCCCATAATTCACCCCTCCACTTT. Variable domain in full (rest from reference TRBV5-1 and TRBJ1-6): KAGVTQTPRYLIKTRGQQVTLSCSPISGHRSVSWYQQTPGQGLQFLFEYFSETQRNKGNFPGRFSGRQFSNSRSEMNVSTLELGDSALYLCASSLEAGAHNSPLHFGNGTRLTVT.

The table lists this clonotype with a few counts. One end of the junction does not line up with germline, which may come from a read error. The CDR3 is CVTSGKGGVTGELFF. The CDR3 coding sequence is TGTGTCACCAGTGGGAAGGGGGGTGTCACCGGGGAGCTGTTTTTT. V usage is TRBV24-1 and J usage is TRBJ2-2; D assignment may be TRBD1 or TRBD2 (6 bases each). Germline V lookup: CDR1 KGHDR, CDR2 SFDVKD. The CDR3 consists of 15 residues.

This clonotype was detected only a few times. This chain joins TRBV2 and TRBJ2-1; 7 positions match TRBD2. This CDR3 is 16 amino acids long. Trimming removed 2 bases from V and 8 bases from J; junction bases left unmatched: 12. CDR1 SNHLY and CDR2 FYNNEI come from the germline V gene. The chain's CDR3 is CASSEWSGGDIDEQFF. CDR3 sequence (DNA): TGTGCCAGCAGTGAATGGTCGGGAGGCGATATAGATGAGCAGTTCTTC.

This chain uses TRBV7-2 with TRBJ2-7; maybe TRBD1 (5 bases). Trimming removed 3 bases from V and 3 bases from J, with 9 bases in between. CDR1 is SGHTA and CDR2 is FQGNSA in the germline V gene. CDR3 size: 13 residues. The CDR3 loop reads CASSFQGIYEQYF. CDR3 sequence (DNA): TGTGCCAGCAGCTTTCAGGGAATCTACGAGCAGTACTTC.

This chain links TRBV5-1 with TRBJ1-1, with 10 positions matching TRBD1. Germline values: CDR1 SGHRS, CDR2 YFSETQ. After removal of 4 bases from V and 5 bases from J, the junction contained 14 bases not matched to a gene. The CDR3 runs to 17 residues. This chain's CDR3 is CASSLVPGQGRGTEAFF. DNA of the CDR3: TGCGCCAGCAGCCTCGTCCCGGGACAGGGGAGGGGAACTGAAGCTTTCTTT. The full variable domain, its missing parts supplied by reference TRBV5-1 and TRBJ1-1, is KAGVTQTPRYLIKTRGQQVTLSCSPISGHRSVSWYQQTPGQGLQFLFEYFSETQRNKGNFPGRFSGRQFSNSRSEMNVSTLELGDSALYLCASSLVPGQGRGTEAFFGQGTRLTVV.

This sequence joins TRBV7-9 and TRBJ1-1; 8 nucleotides match TRBD1. This CDR3 comprises 12 residues. V shed 7 bases and J 5 bases; nucleotides not matched to a gene: 3. The V gene's germline CDR1 is SEHNR and CDR2 FQNEAQ (reference sequence). The CDR3 coding sequence is TGTGCCAGCATTCAGGGGGCGACTGAAGCTTTCTTT. It specifies CASIQGATEAFF.

This clonotype occurred many times. This chain joins TRBV27 and TRBJ2-5; D remains ambiguous. Germline CDR1 MNHEY, CDR2 SMNVEV (reference sequence). The germline V and J ends were trimmed by 2 bases and 5 bases, with 12 bases remaining between them. The CDR3 runs 14 residues. CDR3 DNA: TGTGCCAGCAGTTTAGTATCGGGCTTGGAGACCCAGTACTTC. This encodes CASSLVSGLETQYF.

This clonotype has a handful of counts. The DNA for the CDR3 is TGTGCCAGCACCCGTCGCGGAGGAGATTTCGTTTCGGCTTTCTTT. Encoded protein: CASTRRGGDFVSAFF. This sequence joins TRBV27 and TRBJ1-1; D call uncertain. Germline V lookup: CDR1 MNHEY, CDR2 SMNVEV (reference sequence). Trimming removed 7 bases from V and 11 bases from J, with 26 bases in between. The CDR3 runs 15 residues.

This clonotype was detected many times. The chain is built from TRBV11-2 and TRBJ2-7; D ambiguous. Trimming removed 3 bases from V and 5 bases from J, with 14 bases in between. In germline, CDR1 is SGHAT, CDR2 FQNNGV. This CDR3 comprises 14 residues. This chain's CDR3 is CASSLGRGPHEQYF. Written as DNA, the CDR3 is TGTGCCAGCAGCTTGGGAAGAGGACCCCACGAGCAGTACTTC.

In its sample, this clonotype was seen many times. The chain carries TRBV7-2 and TRBJ2-1, with D perhaps TRBD2 (6 bases). Germline lookup yields CDR1 SGHTA and CDR2 FQGNSA. V was clipped by 1 base and J by 4 bases, with 14 bases between them. The CDR3 length is 16 residues. CDR3 coding DNA: TGTGCCAGCAGCTTAGAAGGGACTCTCCCATACAATGAGCAGTTCTTC. Its translation: CASSLEGTLPYNEQFF.

The genes are TRBV9 and TRBJ2-3, with D tentatively TRBD2 (6 bases). The CDR3 is 16 residues long. V dropped 3 bases and J dropped 0 bases, with 14 bases sitting between them. Germline assignment: CDR1 SGDLS and CDR2 YYNGEE. Here the CDR3 reads CASSDPRDSSTDTQYF. DNA of the CDR3: TGTGCCAGCAGCGACCCCAGGGACTCTAGCACAGATACGCAGTATTTT.

The chain joins TRBV9 to TRBJ2-1; D may be TRBD1 or TRBD2 (7 bases each). Trimming cost V 4 bases and J 1 base, with 24 bases left between them. The CDR3 is 19 residues long. Looked up from germline, CDR1 is SGDLS and CDR2 is YYNGEE. The CDR3: CASSKQGRDGERSYNEQFF. In DNA, the CDR3 is TGTGCCAGCAGCAAACAGGGGAGGGATGGCGAAAGGTCCTACAATGAGCAGTTCTTC. The variable domain in full, completed from reference TRBV9 and TRBJ2-1, reads DSGVTQTPKHLITATGQRVTLRCSPRSGDLSVYWYQQSLDQGLQFLIQYYNGEERAKGNILERFSAQQFPDLHSELNLSSLELGDSALYFCASSKQGRDGERSYNEQFFGPGTRLTVL.

This clonotype was counted a few times. This rearrangement joins TRBV11-3 to TRBJ1-5; D gene ambiguous. Trimming took 4 bases from V and 6 from J, leaving 10 bases between them. CDR1 SGHNT and CDR2 YENEEA come from the germline V gene. The CDR3 has 13 residues. This CDR3 is CASSSRPGQPQHF. DNA of the CDR3: TGTGCCAGCAGCTCCCGGCCAGGTCAGCCCCAGCATTTT.